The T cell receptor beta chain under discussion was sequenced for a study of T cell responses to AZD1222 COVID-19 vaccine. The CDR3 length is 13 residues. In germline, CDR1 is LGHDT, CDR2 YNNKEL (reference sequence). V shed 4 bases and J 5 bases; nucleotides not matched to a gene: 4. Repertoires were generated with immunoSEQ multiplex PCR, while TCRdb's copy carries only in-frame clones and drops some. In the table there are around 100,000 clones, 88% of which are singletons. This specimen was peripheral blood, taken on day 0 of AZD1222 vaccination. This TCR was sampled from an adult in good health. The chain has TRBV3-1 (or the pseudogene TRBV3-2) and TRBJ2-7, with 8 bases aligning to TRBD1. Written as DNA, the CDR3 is TGTGCCAGCAGCCCCCGGACAGGGCACGAGCAGTACTTC. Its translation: CASSPRTGHEQYF.